Here is one T cell receptor beta chain with its context. The CDR3 spans 15 residues. The junction had 5 bases not matched to a gene; V was cut back by 3 bases and J by 5 bases. Germline CDR1 is SGDLS and CDR2 is YYNGEE. This sample was taken from a study of shared T cell receptors in the human thymus. Sequencing used immunoSEQ multiplex PCR; TCRdb keeps in-frame clones, though not all of them. The sample gives 550,000 to 800,000 clones, 70% to 90% of which show up once; over 0.008% is in the top ten. The same sample was also studied in work on human thymus T cells. That investigation notes: Obtained as resections during corrective heart surgery, the thymus tissue was then studied.

This sequence joins TRBV9 and TRBJ2-1, with 10 bases lining up with TRBD2. The TCR sequence derives from a girl less than two years old with a congenital heart defect. The material sequenced was thymocytes. The CDR3 nucleotides read TGTGCCAGCAGCGAAGCGGGGGGGCCCGACAATGAGCAGTTCTTC. Translating it yields CASSEAGGPDNEQFF.